This is a list of T cell receptor beta chains from one sample in a study of regulatory T cells in long-lasting Graves disease. TCRdb re-called the multiplex PCR reads through MiXCR, storing one row per CDR3 protein. The sample comprises a few hundred thousand distinct CDR3 sequences, roughly a quarter of which are singletons, and around 24% rests with the top ten. The source material was peripheral blood mononuclear cells (PBMCs), sampled when the disease was refractory, from a patient treated with antithyroid drugs. These receptors all stem from a female donor with Graves disease. The CDR3 runs from the conserved cysteine through the conserved F or W. Fields, in order: V gene, clone size, D gene, J gene, CDR3 protein, CDR3 DNA. A D gene is named only where the DNA matches it firmly. For some rows the clone size is stated as once, few or many, or as a class when expanded; others skip it.

V: TRBV9
size: .
D: TRBD2
J: TRBJ2-7
CDR3: CASSASRTSGKTSEQYF
DNA: TGTGCCAGCAGCGCCTCGAGGACTAGCGGTAAGACTAGCGAGCAGTACTTC

V: TRBV10-3
size: many
D: .
J: TRBJ1-6
CDR3: CAISEEGRSPLHF
DNA: TGTGCCATCAGTGAGGAAGGGCGGTCACCCCTCCACTTT

V: TRBV5-6
size: many
D: .
J: TRBJ2-7
CDR3: CASSPGVKRDYEQYF
DNA: TGTGCCAGCAGCCCAGGGGTAAAGCGAGATTACGAGCAGTACTTC

V: TRBV5-5
size: many
D: .
J: TRBJ1-6
CDR3: CASSLAASANSPLHF
DNA: TGTGCCAGCAGCTTGGCGGCCAGTGCGAATTCACCCCTCCACTTT

V: TRBV6-1
size: .
D: .
J: TRBJ2-2
CDR3: CASSEGTPNTGELFF
DNA: TGTGCCAGCAGTGAAGGGACACCGAACACCGGGGAGCTGTTTTTT

V: TRBV5-1
size: .
D: .
J: TRBJ2-7
CDR3: CASSLPHYEQYF
DNA: TGCGCCAGCAGCTTACCACACTACGAGCAGTACTTC

V: TRBV18
size: few
D: .
J: TRBJ2-1
CDR3: CASSPSNFRGNEQFF
DNA: TGTGCCAGCTCACCGTCCAACTTCCGGGGCAATGAGCAGTTCTTC

V: TRBV9
size: few
D: .
J: TRBJ2-7
CDR3: CASSVESGINYEQYF
DNA: TGTGCCAGCAGCGTAGAGAGCGGTATTAACTACGAGCAGTACTTC

V: TRBV2
size: many
D: TRBD1
J: TRBJ2-5
CDR3: CASSLEGAQETQYF
DNA: TGTGCCAGCAGTTTAGAGGGGGCCCAAGAGACCCAGTACTTC

V: TRBV27
size: .
D: .
J: TRBJ2-7
CDR3: CASAGAGDDEQYF
DNA: TGTGCCAGCGCGGGTGCAGGGGACGACGAGCAGTACTTC

V: TRBV28
size: many
D: .
J: TRBJ1-1
CDR3: CAVHNTEAFF
DNA: TGTGCCGTCCACAACACTGAAGCTTTCTTT

V: TRBV19
size: .
D: .
J: TRBJ1-2
CDR3: CASSILAGTYGYTF
DNA: TGTGCCAGTAGTATACTAGCAGGAACCTATGGCTACACCTTC

V: TRBV2
size: few
D: TRBD1
J: TRBJ2-4
CDR3: CASSGQGAKAYF
DNA: TGTGCCAGCAGTGGACAGGGGGCAAAGGCGTACTTC

V: TRBV27
size: many
D: .
J: TRBJ1-2
CDR3: CASSLQGGYGYTF
DNA: TGTGCCAGCAGTTTACAGGGCGGCTATGGCTACACCTTC

V: TRBV18
size: .
D: .
J: TRBJ1-5
CDR3: CASSPGGSLNQPQHF
DNA: TGTGCCAGCTCACCTGGGGGGTCTCTCAATCAGCCCCAGCATTTT

V: TRBV9
size: .
D: .
J: TRBJ2-7
CDR3: CASGSAYEQYF
DNA: TGTGCCAGTGGATCGGCTTACGAGCAGTACTTC

V: TRBV25-1
size: .
D: TRBD1
J: TRBJ2-5
CDR3: CASSPGQRVYQETQYF
DNA: TGTGCCAGCAGTCCGGGACAGAGAGTGTACCAAGAGACCCAGTACTTC

V: TRBV2
size: many
D: .
J: TRBJ2-7
CDR3: CASSEAGGGLGKQYF
DNA: TGTGCCAGCAGTGAAGCTGGAGGTGGTTTAGGTAAACAGTACTTC

V: TRBV12-3/TRBV12-4
size: many
D: .
J: TRBJ1-1
CDR3: CASSSNPGMNTEAFF
DNA: TGTGCCAGCAGTTCAAATCCAGGAATGAACACTGAAGCTTTCTTT

V: TRBV28
size: many
D: TRBD1
J: TRBJ2-5
CDR3: CASSLLLGGQAETQYF
DNA: TGTGCCAGCAGTTTATTATTGGGGGGACAGGCAGAGACCCAGTACTTC

V: TRBV2
size: many
D: TRBD2
J: TRBJ2-5
CDR3: CASSEAASGTGTQYF
DNA: TGTGCCAGCAGTGAAGCTGCTAGCGGGACTGGGACCCAGTACTTC

V: TRBV12-3/TRBV12-4
size: many
D: .
J: TRBJ1-5
CDR3: CASSWTLEVEKNQPQHF
DNA: TGTGCCAGCAGCTGGACCCTGGAAGTAGAGAAGAATCAGCCCCAGCATTTT